These T cell receptor beta chains were read from a single sample in a study of PD-1 blockade in classical Hodgkin lymphoma. Assay: immunoSEQ multiplex PCR; the TCRdb copy retains only in-frame clones and omits some. The sample lists roughly 64,000 clones; 91% were seen once. The material sequenced was peripheral blood mononuclear cells (PBMCs), taken before the fourth cycle of nivolumab. The receptor source for this set is a human donor with classical Hodgkin lymphoma. The CDR3 runs from the conserved cysteine through the conserved F or W.

TRBV10-1	CASSETASSYNEQFF
TRBV5-6	CASRGTGTGVEAFF
TRBV18	CASSPLRANLGLAGMNEQFF
TRBV2	CASKPGLTDTQYF
TRBV14	CASSQAGDEQYF
TRBV4-1	CASSPPGTGNNEQFF
TRBV9	CASSSKSVYNYGYTF
TRBV7-2	CASSRGPSGGGGEQFF
TRBV29-1	CSVERAGKNIQYF
TRBV4-2	CASSQWIHQETQYF
TRBV7-8	CASSPSRTKVSPLHF
TRBV27	CASSVSGTGSYGYTF
TRBV5-1	CASSLANREVGSPLHF
TRBV7-9	CASSSMTEPYEQYF
TRBV19	CASSIGRQGAPEEETQYF
TRBV4-2	CASSQEGPTSSYNEQFF
TRBV5-1	CASSLVGGDPGNTIYF
TRBV5-1	CASSSLDRRGELFF
TRBV5-6	CASSRRERTGFKMNTEAFF
TRBV29-1	CSVVEREPLYGYTF
TRBV7-2	CASSRSGGALNEQFF
TRBV5-1	CASSSGRGAVSSTDTQYF
TRBV4-2	CASSQGGGPYNEQFF
TRBV19	CASSISASLETQYF
TRBV27	CATLNLGQGGTEAFF
TRBV15	CASTRDTTDTQYF
TRBV5-4	CASSLASGPFQNIQYF
TRBV5-1	CASNDRRELDTQYF
TRBV30	CAWSADKYEQYF
TRBV21-1	CASSNGTGVTYEQYF
TRBV6-6	CASDSGANVLTF
TRBV14	CASSQLRDGRKNTEAFF
TRBV5-1	CASSPRGAYEQYF
TRBV6-5	CASASRGINTQYF
TRBV6-4	CASSDSRFFGDEQFF
TRBV30	CAWSIVETQYF
TRBV10-3	CAISESSSTEQFF
TRBV2	CASVGAGRGELFF
TRBV29-1	CSVTQGDTEAFF
TRBV4-1	CASSQGGRESQHF
TRBV5-1	CASTGSHGVYNEQFF
TRBV6-5	CASRRGTNTGELFF
TRBV19	CASSAGTASRTQYF
TRBV30	CAWSTTEASGNTIYF
TRBV7-2	CASSLGFGNTGELFF
TRBV7-9	CASSFPGRDQPQHF
TRBV2	CASSEGGQSNNSPLHF
TRBV6-5	CASSYQDTGELFF
TRBV27	CASSTYRGNTIYF
TRBV6-6	CASRALAIIVTEQYF
TRBV28	CASSQTIDSTGSGANVLTF